The 31 T cell receptor beta chains given below trace back to one sample, sequenced in a study of blood T cell repertoires in COVID-19. Some clones are missing from TCRdb's copy, which holds only in-frame ones; the method was immunoSEQ multiplex PCR. The sample yields roughly 170,000 clones, 79% seen once. Sequenced sample: peripheral blood. The receptors were sampled from a woman between 55 and 75 years old with COVID-19, enrolled during active disease.

The genes are TRBV14 and TRBJ1-1; D may be TRBD1 (5 bases). The CDR3 is made up of 15 amino acids. Germline V gene data show CDR1 as SGHDN and CDR2 as FVKESK. V was cut by 4 bases and J by 4 bases, with 16 bases left in between. The CDR3 DNA is TGTGCCAGCAGCCCGGGGGGAGCGCACTTCACTGAAGCTTTCTTT. This sequence encodes CASSPGGAHFTEAFF.

The chain carries TRBV27 and TRBJ1-1; D perhaps matches TRBD1 (5 bases). The CDR3 loop spans 15 amino acids. The V gene's germline CDR1 is MNHEY and CDR2 SMNVEV (reference sequence). V dropped 2 bases and J dropped 4 bases, with 14 bases sitting between them. CDR3 region: CASSLKKGLGTEAFF. In DNA form, the CDR3 reads TGTGCCAGCAGTTTAAAAAAGGGGCTCGGCACTGAAGCTTTCTTT.

The chain uses TRBV30 and TRBJ1-2; 8 bases fit TRBD1. This CDR3 is 13 amino acids long. V was clipped by 1 base and J by 4 bases; unmatched bases: 2. CDR1 and CDR2 from the germline V gene are GTSNPN and SVGIG (reference sequence). The CDR3 coding sequence is TGTGCCTGGAGTGGGGGGACAGGCTATGGCTACACCTTC. This gives the protein CAWSGGTGYGYTF.

The table lists this clone with a few counts. The chain has TRBV11-2 and TRBJ2-1; 16 bases fit TRBD2. V dropped 8 bases and J dropped 9; count of bases not matched to a gene: 10. The CDR3 extends over 16 amino acids. Looked up from germline, CDR1 is SGHAT and CDR2 is FQNNGV. For the CDR3, the DNA is TGTGCCAGCTCGGGACTAGCGGGAGGGAGTCGGGCTGAGCAGTTCTTC. Protein sequence: CASSGLAGGSRAEQFF.

This chain connects TRBV6-2 or TRBV6-3 to TRBJ2-1; 13 positions match TRBD2. The CDR3 runs 16 residues. V lost 6 bases and J lost 2; bases outside the gene matches: 4. Germline CDR1 reads MNHEY; CDR2 reads SVGEGT. CDR3 nucleotide sequence: TGTGCCAGCAGCCCTACTAGCGGGAGGGCCTACAATGAGCAGTTCTTC. It specifies CASSPTSGRAYNEQFF.

This chain joins TRBV4-2 and TRBJ2-3, with a weak D call TRBD2 (6 bases). The germline V and J ends were trimmed by 7 bases and 3 bases, with 20 bases remaining between them. Germline CDR1 and CDR2: LGHNA and YNFKEQ. The CDR3 runs to 16 residues. The CDR3 here is CASKIAGGDLTDTQYF. In nucleotides, the CDR3 is TGTGCCAGCAAGATCGCCGGCGGGGATTTGACAGATACGCAGTATTTT.

This clone showed up just once. The genes are TRBV12-3 or TRBV12-4 and TRBJ2-1, with TRBD1 matching over 9 bases. CDR3 length: 13 amino acids. V dropped 6 bases and J dropped 9; count of bases not matched to a gene: 6. The CDR3 sequence: CASSSGTGLEQFF. The CDR3 DNA reads as TGTGCCAGCAGCTCGGGGACAGGGCTTGAGCAGTTCTTC.

This clone was observed a few times. This chain uses TRBV28 with TRBJ1-4, with 9 bases aligning to TRBD1. V lost 4 bases to trimming and J lost 5 bases; unmatched junction nucleotides: 8. Germline CDR1 MDHEN, CDR2 SYDVKM. CDR3 length: 16 residues. The CDR3 spells CASSSSGQGRNEKLFF. CDR3 sequence (DNA): TGTGCCAGCAGTTCGTCGGGACAGGGTCGAAATGAAAAACTGTTTTTT.

This chain connects TRBV3-1 (or the pseudogene TRBV3-2) to TRBJ2-1, with 15 positions matching TRBD2. The CDR3 runs 20 residues. With V trimmed by 0 bases and J by 7 bases, 13 bases remained unmatched. Germline lookup yields CDR1 LGHDT and CDR2 YNNKEL (reference sequence). CDR3 coding DNA: TGTGCCAGCAGCCAAGATGAGGGGAAGGGACTAGCGGGAGGAAGGAATGAGCAGTTCTTC. Amino acids: CASSQDEGKGLAGGRNEQFF.

The chain has TRBV5-5 and TRBJ2-5; no definite D call. The CDR3 loop spans 14 amino acids. The germline V gene encodes CDR1 SGHKS and CDR2 YYEKEE (reference sequence). Trimming left V 4 bases short and J 4 bases short, with 14 bases between. The CDR3 protein is CASSLTATGETQYF. CDR3 nucleotide sequence: TGTGCCAGCAGCCTCACGGCGACGGGAGAGACCCAGTACTTC.

The chain recombines TRBV18 with TRBJ2-7; 8 bases align to TRBD1. V was clipped by 4 bases and J by 6 bases; unmatched bases: 2. The CDR3 has 12 amino acids. From germline, CDR1 is KGHSH and CDR2 LQKENI. The CDR3 bases are TGTGCCAGCTCACTCCAGGGGGCCGAGCAGTACTTC. This translates into CASSLQGAEQYF. The variable domain in full, completed from reference TRBV18 and TRBJ2-7, reads NAGVMQNPRHLVRRRGQEARLRCSPMKGHSHVYWYRQLPEEGLKFMVYLQKENIIDESGMPKERFSAEFPKEGPSILRIQQVVRGDSAAYFCASSLQGAEQYFGPGTRLTVT.

The chain uses TRBV19 and TRBJ2-1, with D maybe TRBD1 (6 bases). This CDR3 spans 13 amino acids. Germline CDR1 LNHDA, CDR2 SQIVND (reference sequence). The ends were cut back, 2 bases at V and 10 bases at J, with 12 bases in the middle. The CDR3 bases are TGTGCCAGTAGTATATGGGGGCCGGAGGAGCAGTTCTTC. Residues: CASSIWGPEEQFF.

As concerns this clone: Other nucleotide sequences in the sample specify the same CDR3. The chain carries TRBV27 and TRBJ1-1; perhaps TRBD1 as D (6 bases). Trimming removed 8 bases at V and 2 bases at J, with 15 bases between. CDR1 MNHEY and CDR2 SMNVEV come from the germline V gene (reference sequence). The CDR3 runs to 14 residues. The CDR3 sequence is CASRRQALNTEAFF. Written as DNA, the CDR3 is TGTGCCAGCCGGAGACAGGCCCTCAACACTGAAGCTTTCTTT.

This chain connects TRBV7-2 to TRBJ2-5; 11 bases agree with TRBD2. The CDR3 totals 15 residues. Losses at the gene ends were 4 bases for V and 5 bases for J; bases not matched to a gene: 6. The V gene's germline CDR1 is SGHTA and CDR2 FQGNSA. CDR3 protein: CASSSRLAGKETQYF. The CDR3 DNA reads TGTGCCAGCAGCTCCAGACTAGCGGGGAAGGAGACCCAGTACTTC.

The CDR3 here is CASRDRGWAGNQPQHF. In DNA form, the CDR3 reads TGTGCCAGCAGGGACAGGGGGTGGGCGGGGAATCAGCCCCAGCATTTT. The J gene is TRBJ1-5, the V gene TRBV2; 10 bases agree with TRBD1. The CDR3 is 16 residues long. J was trimmed by 4 bases and V by 6 bases; bases with no gene match: 9. The germline gives CDR1 SNHLY, CDR2 FYNNEI.

The chain carries TRBV11-3 and TRBJ2-3, with 12 bases identical to TRBD1. In germline, CDR1 is SGHNT, CDR2 YENEEA. J was trimmed by 5 bases and V by 5 bases; bases with no gene match: 8. The CDR3 runs to 16 residues. CDR3 amino acids: CASSPGTGGGIDTQYF. CDR3 sequence (DNA): TGTGCCAGCAGCCCCGGGACAGGGGGCGGAATAGATACGCAGTATTTT.

The chain employs TRBV27 and TRBJ2-3, with D tentatively TRBD2 (6 bases). V gave up 5 bases and J gave up 1 base, with 13 bases separating them. Germline CDR1 and CDR2: MNHEY and SMNVEV (reference sequence). The CDR3 consists of 15 residues. CDR3 region: CASSITSTRTDTQYF. The CDR3 nucleotides read TGTGCCAGCAGTATAACTAGCACCCGCACAGATACGCAGTATTTT.

This chain connects TRBV6-5 to TRBJ1-2; possibly TRBD1 for D (6 bases). The V gene lost 2 bases and the J gene lost 6 bases, with 16 bases spanning the gap. Germline CDR1 reads MNHEY; CDR2 reads SVGAGI. The CDR3 is 15 amino acids. Here the CDR3 reads CASSYHSGEEDGYTF. CDR3 bases: TGTGCCAGCAGTTACCACTCAGGGGAAGAGGATGGCTACACCTTC.

This clone was counted only a few times. The same CDR3 can be traced to other DNA sequences in this sample. V gene TRBV19 combines with J gene TRBJ2-1; 8 bases map to TRBD1. With V trimmed by 9 bases and J by 1 base, 2 bases remained unmatched. The CDR3 spans 13 residues. The germline CDR1 and CDR2 sequences are LNHDA and SQIVND (reference sequence). The CDR3 DNA is TGTGCCAGCGGACAGGGTTCCTACAATGAGCAGTTCTTC. Protein sequence: CASGQGSYNEQFF.

This clone came up once. The V gene is TRBV27, the J gene TRBJ2-7; D is possibly TRBD1 (6 bases). The germline V gene has CDR1 MNHEY and CDR2 SMNVEV (reference sequence). CDR3 length equals 13 residues. With 5 bases removed from V and 2 bases from J, the gap between germline ends came to 10 bases. The CDR3 sequence: CASSRTATYEQYV. CDR3 DNA sequence: TGTGCCAGCAGTCGGACAGCCACCTACGAGCAGTACGTC.

Written as DNA, the CDR3 is TGTGCCAGCACCCTACCCGGGGGGACGCAGTATTTT. Residues: CASTLPGGTQYF. V gene TRBV12-3 or TRBV12-4 combines with J gene TRBJ2-3; TRBD2 matches at 7 bases. This CDR3 has 12 amino acids. The V and J ends lost 7 bases and 9 bases, in that order; junction bases with no gene match: 7.

This chain connects TRBV7-2 to TRBJ2-7; 8 bases agree with TRBD1. In germline, CDR1 is SGHTA, CDR2 FQGNSA. V lost 6 bases, J lost 3 bases, and 13 bases stayed unmatched. This CDR3 is built from 16 residues. CDR3 region: CASSRDRPNLNYEQYF. For the CDR3, the DNA is TGTGCCAGCAGTCGGGACAGGCCCAATCTTAACTACGAGCAGTACTTC.

The rearrangement uses TRBV5-1 and TRBJ2-7, with 7 bases fitting TRBD1. In germline, CDR1 is SGHRS, CDR2 YFSETQ. V lost 4 bases and J lost 3; bases outside the gene matches: 7. The CDR3 is 14 amino acids. This CDR3 reads CASSVDRDLYEQYV. The CDR3 DNA reads as TGCGCCAGCAGCGTCGACAGGGATCTCTACGAGCAGTACGTC.

This chain connects TRBV15 to TRBJ2-3, with D uncertain. Trimming took 0 bases from V and 2 from J, leaving 6 bases between them. The CDR3 length is 14 residues. From germline, CDR1 is LNHNV and CDR2 YYDKDF (reference sequence). The CDR3 DNA follows: TGTGCCACCAGCAGAGATCCATTCACAGATACGCAGTATTTT. It yields the protein CATSRDPFTDTQYF. Full variable domain (missing parts from reference TRBV15 and TRBJ2-3): DAMVIQNPRYQVTQFGKPVTLSCSQTLNHNVMYWYQQKSSQAPKLLFHYYDKDFNNEADTPDNFQSRRPNTSFCFLDIRSPGLGDTAMYLCATSRDPFTDTQYFGPGTRLTVL.

This sequence joins TRBV18 and TRBJ2-5; TRBD1 aligns across 7 bases. The V and J ends lost 3 bases and 0 bases, in that order; junction bases with no gene match: 4. The CDR3 covers 15 residues. The germline gives CDR1 KGHSH, CDR2 LQKENI. This CDR3 reads CASSPTTGYQETQYF. The CDR3 nucleotides read TGTGCCAGCTCACCTACGACAGGGTACCAAGAGACCCAGTACTTC.

The genes are TRBV28 and TRBJ2-7; 11 positions agree with TRBD1. The trim removed 7 bases at V and 6 bases at J, leaving 8 bases unmatched. This CDR3 has 14 residues. Germline lookup yields CDR1 MDHEN and CDR2 SYDVKM. The chain's CDR3 is CASTPGTGGIEQYF. The CDR3 bases are TGTGCCAGCACCCCCGGGACAGGGGGAATCGAGCAGTACTTC.

The V call is TRBV14, the J call TRBJ1-3, with 9 nucleotides matching TRBD1. V lost 1 base to trimming and J lost 2 bases; unmatched junction nucleotides: 6. Germline CDR1 SGHDN, CDR2 FVKESK. The CDR3 contains 17 residues. The CDR3 bases are TGTGCCAGCAGCCAAGGAGGGACAGGGAATCCTGGAAACACCATATATTTT. This translates into CASSQGGTGNPGNTIYF.

This clone was detected only once. The CDR3 sequence: CAWSEGISTDTQYF. Written as DNA, the CDR3 is TGTGCCTGGAGTGAGGGGATCAGCACAGATACGCAGTATTTT. The chain employs TRBV30 and TRBJ2-3, with D possibly matching TRBD1 (5 bases). V dropped 1 base and J dropped 0 bases, with 8 bases sitting between them. Germline loops: CDR1 GTSNPN, CDR2 SVGIG (reference sequence). This CDR3 is 14 amino acids long. The full variable domain, completed using reference TRBV30 and TRBJ2-3, is SQTIHQWPATLVQPVGSPLSLECTVEGTSNPNLYWYRQAAGRGLQLLFYSVGIGQISSEVPQNLSASRPQDRQFILSSKKLLLSDSGFYLCAWSEGISTDTQYFGPGTRLTVL.

The V call is TRBV9, the J call TRBJ2-7; 11 bases are shared with TRBD2. CDR1 is SGDLS, CDR2 YYNGEE, per germline. The CDR3 has 16 amino acids. The V segment lost 3 bases and the J segment 3 bases; nucleotides outside the gene matches: 8. The DNA for the CDR3 is TGTGCCAGCAGCGGAGGGACTAGCGGCTTTGTCTACGAGCAGTACTTC. Translating it yields CASSGGTSGFVYEQYF.

The DNA of the CDR3 is TGCGCCAGCAGCCAAGATTGGGGACAGTTTGACTCTGGGGCCAACGTCCTGACTTTC. It encodes CASSQDWGQFDSGANVLTF. The V gene is TRBV4-1, the J gene TRBJ2-6, with 7 positions matching TRBD1. V lost 0 bases, J lost 0 bases, and 8 bases stayed unmatched. The CDR3 totals 19 residues. The germline CDR1 and CDR2 sequences are MGHRA and YSYEKL.

The genes are TRBV6-6 and TRBJ1-5; D is perhaps TRBD1 (5 bases). V was trimmed by 0 bases and J by 4 bases, leaving 10 bases between them. Germline V lookup: CDR1 MNHNY, CDR2 SVGAGI (reference sequence). CDR3 length: 15 amino acids. In DNA form, the CDR3 reads TGTGCCAGCAGTTACTCGGGGGGGGAGAATCAGCCCCAGCATTTT. It encodes CASSYSGGENQPQHF.